A selection of T cell receptor beta chains follows, all from one sample in a study of shared clonotypes between healthy human individuals. Profiling relied on immunoSEQ multiplex PCR, and the TCRdb table lists in-frame clones only, not all of them. The profile shows approximately 1,000,000 clones, around 78% of them singletons. The specimen sequenced was memory CD4+ T cells from PBMCs. The receptor set was obtained from a man in his late teens or twenties in good health. Some clones in this sample may be carry-over from other donors' samples. CDR3s leave out the opening cysteine and the closing phenylalanine or tryptophan. A D gene is named only where the DNA matches it firmly.

j_gene: TRBJ2-7
d_gene: NA
v_gene: TRBV30
CDR3aa: AWSLDYEQY

j_gene: TRBJ2-2
d_gene: NA
v_gene: TRBV27
CDR3aa: ASTYGRNTGELF

j_gene: TRBJ2-5
d_gene: TRBD2
v_gene: TRBV28
CDR3aa: ASSFLYGGSYQETQY

j_gene: TRBJ1-5
d_gene: NA
v_gene: TRBV28
CDR3aa: ASRLGSWSNQPQH

j_gene: TRBJ2-4
d_gene: NA
v_gene: TRBV5-1
CDR3aa: ASSLAFVTFDTKNIQY

j_gene: TRBJ1-3
d_gene: NA
v_gene: TRBV5-6
CDR3aa: ASSLGGFSGNTIY

j_gene: TRBJ2-7
d_gene: TRBD2
v_gene: TRBV28
CDR3aa: ASSLGLAGVQY

j_gene: TRBJ2-2
d_gene: NA
v_gene: TRBV10-2
CDR3aa: ASSVVGVNTGELF

j_gene: TRBJ2-7
d_gene: NA
v_gene: TRBV9
CDR3aa: ASSPQLGDGTYEQY

j_gene: TRBJ1-1
d_gene: NA
v_gene: TRBV6-1
CDR3aa: ASSATVNTEAF

j_gene: TRBJ1-2
d_gene: NA
v_gene: TRBV2
CDR3aa: ASSDWADNYGYT

j_gene: TRBJ2-1
d_gene: NA
v_gene: TRBV2
CDR3aa: ASMREKYNEQF

j_gene: TRBJ2-7
d_gene: TRBD1
v_gene: TRBV11-2
CDR3aa: ASSSKPGQRSFLSYEQY

j_gene: TRBJ1-4
d_gene: NA
v_gene: TRBV18
CDR3aa: ASSPPGRAIVKLF

j_gene: TRBJ2-2
d_gene: NA
v_gene: TRBV7-8
CDR3aa: ASRGTGELF

j_gene: TRBJ2-3
d_gene: TRBD2
v_gene: TRBV29-1
CDR3aa: SVGAGGSTDTQY

j_gene: TRBJ1-1
d_gene: NA
v_gene: TRBV6-4
CDR3aa: ASSNEGGSSEAF

j_gene: TRBJ2-3
d_gene: NA
v_gene: TRBV9
CDR3aa: ASSVHTDTQY

j_gene: TRBJ2-3
d_gene: NA
v_gene: TRBV7-3
CDR3aa: ASSLGGLTDTQY

j_gene: TRBJ1-6
d_gene: TRBD1
v_gene: TRBV2
CDR3aa: ASSLRTGGLSSPLH

j_gene: TRBJ2-1
d_gene: NA
v_gene: TRBV7-2
CDR3aa: ASSLLGHDEQF

j_gene: TRBJ1-5
d_gene: TRBD1
v_gene: TRBV7-2
CDR3aa: ASSPGQGEFQPQH

j_gene: TRBJ2-1
d_gene: TRBD1
v_gene: TRBV6-5
CDR3aa: ASRNHRGYEQF

j_gene: TRBJ1-2
d_gene: TRBD1
v_gene: TRBV25-1
CDR3aa: ASSEFQGGGPT

j_gene: TRBJ2-7
d_gene: NA
v_gene: TRBV5-4
CDR3aa: ASSLQTGPYEQY

j_gene: TRBJ2-7
d_gene: NA
v_gene: TRBV30
CDR3aa: AWKAVGEQY

j_gene: TRBJ1-3
d_gene: TRBD1
v_gene: TRBV5-4
CDR3aa: ASSLRQGDSPLAGNTIY

j_gene: TRBJ1-2
d_gene: NA
v_gene: TRBV7-9
CDR3aa: ASSLGPSYGYT

j_gene: TRBJ1-2
d_gene: NA
v_gene: TRBV28
CDR3aa: ASSLGSATYGYT